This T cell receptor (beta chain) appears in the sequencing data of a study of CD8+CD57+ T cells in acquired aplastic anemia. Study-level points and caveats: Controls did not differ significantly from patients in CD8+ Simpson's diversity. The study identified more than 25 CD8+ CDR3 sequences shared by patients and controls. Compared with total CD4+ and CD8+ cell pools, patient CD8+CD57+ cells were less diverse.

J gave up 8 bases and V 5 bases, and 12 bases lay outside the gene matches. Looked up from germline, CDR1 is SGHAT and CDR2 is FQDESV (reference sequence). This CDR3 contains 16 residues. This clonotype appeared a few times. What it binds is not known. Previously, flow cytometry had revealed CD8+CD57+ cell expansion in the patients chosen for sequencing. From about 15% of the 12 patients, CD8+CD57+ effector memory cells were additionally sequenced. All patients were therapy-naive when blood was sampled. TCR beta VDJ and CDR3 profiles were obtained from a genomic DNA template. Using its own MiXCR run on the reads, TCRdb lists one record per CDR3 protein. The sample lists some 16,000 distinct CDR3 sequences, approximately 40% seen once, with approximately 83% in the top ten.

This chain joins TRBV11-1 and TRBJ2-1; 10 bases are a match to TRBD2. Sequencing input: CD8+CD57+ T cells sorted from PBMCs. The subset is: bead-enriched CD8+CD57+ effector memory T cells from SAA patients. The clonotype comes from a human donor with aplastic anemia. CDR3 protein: CASSVGSSGRGYEQFF. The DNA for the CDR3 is TGTGCCAGCAGCGTGGGATCTAGCGGGAGAGGTTATGAGCAGTTCTTC.